What follows is one T cell receptor (beta chain) and its context. This clonotype was seen once. What antigen it recognizes has not been identified. Base qualities are not provided; no much larger clone lies one nucleotide away. One read provides weak support. Counted from cysteine to phenylalanine, this CDR3 has 14 amino acids. The DNA shown is the 42-base CDR3, in frame from base 1. Via the germline V gene, CDR1 is SGDLS and CDR2 YYNGEE. V drops 4 bases and J drops 6 bases, leaving 15 bases in between. These data come from a study of T cells after yellow fever vaccination (dated by TCRdb to 2018 to 2020). Study-level background: Libraries from fractions with low cell numbers were prepared with the SMART-Seq v4 Ultra Low Input RNA kit. Two healthy male donors, one aged 18 to 29 and one aged 30 to 40 years, were included in the cohort. To track T-cell clones before and after primary and booster YFV17D yellow fever vaccination, bulk TCR alpha and beta repertoires were sequenced longitudinally. Blood was collected at multiple timepoints before and after primary and secondary immunization, and bulk PBMC replicates and cell subsets were isolated. Overall study results and their limits: Most clones expanded after primary vaccination (about 96% of CD4 and 70% to 90% of CD8) were re-detected after the booster, suggesting that broad memory maintenance occurred. Compared with the primary T-cell response, the secondary T-cell response was weaker but faster, peaking on day 5 rather than day 15. Because abundant contaminating clonotypes from the bulk population could be contained in FACS-sorted repertoires, computational filtering was required. Because the study included only two donors, the extent to which the findings can be generalized is limited. A small share of clonotypes was detected in both CD4 and CD8 compartments, with the overlap likely arising from convergent recombination.

The sequencer was an Illumina NovaSeq 6000. TCR cDNA was synthesized by 5'RACE template switching, which introduced a universal primer site and unique molecular identifiers. Priming of cDNA synthesis was performed from both the TCR alpha and TCR beta constant segments. Two PCR steps were used to amplify libraries, with sample barcodes and sequencing adapters being added in the second step. Sequencing of libraries was performed on Illumina HiSeq 2500 (2x100 bp) or NovaSeq (2x150 bp). In the authors' own workflow: MIGEC was used to demultiplex reads and collapse the reads into UMI consensus sequences, and MiXCR was used for V(D)J alignment. Clonotypes responding to the vaccine were identified with edgeR on replicate PBMC samples, with the criteria of FDR below 0.01 and a log2 fold change above 5 up to day 15. Each bulk clonotype was labeled CD4 or CD8 based on which sequenced repertoire, CD4 or CD8, contained the clonotype at higher abundance. TCRdb itself trimmed the public reads at Q25 with fastp, ran MiXCR and retained productive beta chains. Every CDR3 protein is listed once, alongside the most common genes and DNA of its rows. In this record, the V and J calls reflect TCRdb's handling and not the investigators' own analysis. The sample data list hundreds of thousands of distinct CDR3 sequences, and 18% of these were observed just once. Jointly, the top ten make up over 15% of the sample.

This specimen's treatment or condition label, per the study, means: live attenuated yellow fever vaccine strain. Two biological replicates of bulk PBMCs were collected at each blood-draw timepoint. A standard Ficoll-Paque protocol was used to isolate PBMCs from peripheral blood. RNA was extracted with TriZol from bulk PBMCs, CD4 and CD8 fractions, and dextramer-positive and dextramer-negative fractions. This receptor was obtained from a man aged 18-30 years who received the YFV17D yellow fever vaccine. Here the chain combines TRBV9 and TRBJ2-3; the D gene assignment is perhaps TRBD1 or TRBD2, with each matching 5 bases. The input for sequencing was PBMCs, taken before the yellow fever booster vaccination. The nucleotide sequence is given as TGTGCCAGCAGCTACCGGGACCACTTGGATACGCAGTATTTT. Its protein is CASSYRDHLDTQYF.